Listed below are T cell receptor beta chains from one sample, sequenced in a study of blood T cells in healthy people across ages. One entry per CDR3 protein results from TCRdb running MiXCR on the 5' RACE reads. The table shows 1.5 million to 2 million distinct CDR3 sequences, with approximately 28% occurring only once. Sample: blood. These receptors all come from a young woman in good health. Both conserved end residues are part of each CDR3. D genes are given only for firm matches. Size is omitted from some rows. Given values are once, few, many or a class for expanded clones.

>.|TRBJ2-2|.|TRBV5-1
CASSNRDGELFF
TGCGCCAGCAGCAACAGGGACGGGGAGCTGTTTTTT
>.|TRBJ1-1|.|TRBV7-2
CASSLANRSLYLNTEAFF
TGTGCCAGCAGCTTAGCGAACAGGTCGCTGTACTTGAACACTGAAGCTTTCTTT
>.|TRBJ1-4|TRBD1|TRBV12-3/TRBV12-4
CASRRTGGGWNEKLFF
TGTGCCAGCAGACGGACAGGGGGCGGGTGGAATGAAAAACTGTTTTTT
>few|TRBJ2-2|TRBD1|TRBV29-1
CSVGQDTGELFF
TGCAGCGTAGGACAGGACACCGGGGAGCTGTTTTTT
>many|TRBJ2-7|TRBD2|TRBV9
CASSPTSSKTYEQYF
TGTGCCAGCAGCCCGACTAGCTCCAAAACCTACGAGCAGTACTTC
>few|TRBJ1-2|.|TRBV7-2
CASSPSPSITTMHHGYTF
TGTGCCAGCAGCCCCAGCCCCTCCATAACAACAATGCATCATGGCTACACCTTC
>few|TRBJ1-1|TRBD1|TRBV7-2
CASSWGQVGDEAFF
TGTGCCAGCAGCTGGGGACAGGTGGGAGATGAAGCTTTCTTT
>.|TRBJ1-3|.|TRBV9
CASGLQGNAGNTIYF
TGTGCCAGCGGACTGCAGGGAAACGCTGGAAACACCATATATTTT
>.|TRBJ1-1|.|TRBV6-1
CASKWGVANTEAFF
TGTGCCAGCAAATGGGGGGTGGCGAACACTGAAGCTTTCTTT
>many|TRBJ2-5|TRBD2|TRBV28
CASSIQRGQETQYF
TGTGCCAGCAGTATCCAGCGGGGCCAAGAGACCCAGTACTTC
>few|TRBJ2-2|TRBD2|TRBV20-1
CSASPLAGGNTGELFF
TGCAGTGCTAGCCCCCTGGCGGGGGGTAACACCGGGGAGCTGTTTTTT
>few|TRBJ2-3|.|TRBV2
CASSDPGGVSDTQYF
TGTGCCAGCAGTGATCCGGGCGGGGTCTCAGATACGCAGTATTTT
>.|TRBJ1-1|.|TRBV2
CASSEQTLPIVAFF
TGTGCCAGCAGTGAACAGACGTTGCCGATAGTAGCTTTCTTT
>.|TRBJ2-4|.|TRBV7-9
CASSSRREGQGNIQYF
TGTGCCAGCAGCTCAAGGCGAGAGGGGCAGGGAAACATTCAGTACTTC
>many|TRBJ2-1|.|TRBV4-1
CASSQVGLGGNEQFF
TGCGCCAGCAGCCAAGTGGGTCTTGGGGGGAATGAGCAGTTCTTC
>.|TRBJ2-3|.|TRBV7-9
CASSLLQVWTDTQYF
TGTGCCAGCAGCCTCTTACAGGTGTGGACAGATACGCAGTATTTT
>few|TRBJ2-1|.|TRBV4-3
CASSQAREQFF
TGCGCCAGCAGCCAAGCCCGTGAGCAGTTCTTC
>few|TRBJ2-7|.|TRBV28
CASSPASTATYEQYF
TGTGCCAGCAGTCCAGCTTCAACAGCGACCTACGAGCAGTACTTC
>many|TRBJ2-1|TRBD1|TRBV7-3
CASARDRGYNEQFF
TGTGCCAGCGCTCGGGACAGGGGCTACAATGAGCAGTTCTTC
>few|TRBJ2-6|TRBD1|TRBV7-3
CASSPRDSYSGANVLTF
TGTGCCAGCAGCCCACGGGACAGTTACTCTGGGGCCAACGTCCTGACTTTC